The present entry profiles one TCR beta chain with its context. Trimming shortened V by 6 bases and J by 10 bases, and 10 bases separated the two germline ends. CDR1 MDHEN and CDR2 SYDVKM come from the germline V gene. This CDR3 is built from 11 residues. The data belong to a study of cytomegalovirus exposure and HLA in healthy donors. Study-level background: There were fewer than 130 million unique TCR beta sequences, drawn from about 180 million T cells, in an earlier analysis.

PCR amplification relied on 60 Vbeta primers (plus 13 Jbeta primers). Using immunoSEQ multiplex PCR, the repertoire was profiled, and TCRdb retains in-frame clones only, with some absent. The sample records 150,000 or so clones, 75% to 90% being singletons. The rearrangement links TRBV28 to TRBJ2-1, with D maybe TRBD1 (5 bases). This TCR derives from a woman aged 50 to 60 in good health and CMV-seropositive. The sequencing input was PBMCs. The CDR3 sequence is CASRTGEEQFF. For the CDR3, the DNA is TGTGCCAGCAGAACAGGTGAAGAGCAGTTCTTC. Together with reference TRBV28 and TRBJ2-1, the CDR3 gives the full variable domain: DVKVTQSSRYLVKRTGEKVFLECVQDMDHENMFWYRQDPGLGLRLIYFSYDVKMKEKGDIPEGYSVSREKKERFSLILESASTNQTSMYLCASRTGEEQFFGPGTRLTVL.